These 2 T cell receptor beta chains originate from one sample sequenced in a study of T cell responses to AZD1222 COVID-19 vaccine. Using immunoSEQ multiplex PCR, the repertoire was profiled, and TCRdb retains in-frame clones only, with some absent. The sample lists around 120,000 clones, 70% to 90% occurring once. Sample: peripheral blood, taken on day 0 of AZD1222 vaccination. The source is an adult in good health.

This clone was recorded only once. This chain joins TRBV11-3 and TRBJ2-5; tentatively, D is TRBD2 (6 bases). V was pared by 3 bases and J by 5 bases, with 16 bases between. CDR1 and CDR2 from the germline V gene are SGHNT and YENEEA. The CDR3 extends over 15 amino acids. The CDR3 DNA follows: TGTGCCAGCAGCTTTACTCGGGGGATATCGGAGACCCAGTACTTC. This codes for CASSFTRGISETQYF.

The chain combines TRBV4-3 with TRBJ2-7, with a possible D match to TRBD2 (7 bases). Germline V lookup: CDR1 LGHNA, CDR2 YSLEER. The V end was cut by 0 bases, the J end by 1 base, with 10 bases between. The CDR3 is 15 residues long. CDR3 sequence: CASSQDRGGSYEQYF. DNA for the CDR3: TGCGCCAGCAGCCAAGATAGGGGGGGTTCCTACGAGCAGTACTTC.